This is a list of T cell receptor beta chains from one sample in a study of shared clonotypes between healthy human individuals. Assay: immunoSEQ multiplex PCR; the TCRdb copy retains only in-frame clones and omits some. The sample lists 730,000 or so clones; 72% were seen once. The sample was memory CD4+ T cells sorted from blood. These receptors were obtained from a woman in her 30s in good health. The CDR3 runs from the conserved cysteine through the conserved F or W. A D gene is named only where the DNA matches it firmly. Rows may omit the clone size; those that give it use once, few, many or a size class.

TRBJ2-1	.	.	TRBV9	TGTGCCATCACGGGGACGGAAAACAATGAGCAGTTCTTC	CAITGTENNEQFF
TRBJ2-7	TRBD1	.	TRBV28	TGTGCCAGCAGTTTTACGGACAGGGGTCACGAGCAGTACTTC	CASSFTDRGHEQYF
TRBJ1-1	.	.	TRBV4-1	TGCGCCAGCAGCCAAGGTTCGAGAGTCAAGGAAAGGAACACTGAAGCTTTCTTT	CASSQGSRVKERNTEAFF
TRBJ2-2	.	once	TRBV6-6	TGTGCCAGCAGTTCGGGGCAGGTGTACCTGTTTTTT	CASSSGQVYLFF
TRBJ1-5	TRBD1	few	TRBV7-8	TGTGCCAGCAGCTTAGGGACAGGGGGTAGCAATCAGCCCCAGCATTTT	CASSLGTGGSNQPQHF
TRBJ1-3	.	.	TRBV7-9	TGTGCCAGCAGCTTAGGGGCATACGATTCTGGAAACACCATATATTTT	CASSLGAYDSGNTIYF
TRBJ1-4	.	.	TRBV6-4	TGTGCCAGCAGTGACCCGAAGCAGGAATTTATCCATGAAAAACTGTTTTTT	CASSDPKQEFIHEKLFF
TRBJ1-2	.	.	TRBV13	TGTGCCAGCAGCTTCCGTCGACGGTCGACAGGCTACACCTTC	CASSFRRRSTGYTF
TRBJ2-5	.	few	TRBV2	TGTGCCGGCGGACGGTACCAAGAGACCCAGTACTTC	CAGGRYQETQYF
TRBJ1-1	.	once	TRBV20-1	TGCAGTGTTCGTTATGGGGCTGAAGCTTTCTTT	CSVRYGAEAFF
TRBJ1-5	.	.	TRBV20-1	TGCAGTGCTAGCGAGAATCAGCCCCAGCATTTT	CSASENQPQHF
TRBJ2-2	.	.	TRBV11-3	TGTGCCAGCAGCGCAGGTACGGGAGATGGCACCGGGGAGCTGTTTTTT	CASSAGTGDGTGELFF
TRBJ1-2	.	.	TRBV19	TGTGCCAGTAGTGCGCATTCTAGGCAGTATGGCTACACCTTC	CASSAHSRQYGYTF
TRBJ1-2	TRBD1	.	TRBV5-1	TGCGCCAGCAGCCCCAGGGGGCGCTTCTATGGCTACACCTTC	CASSPRGRFYGYTF
TRBJ1-4	.	.	TRBV18	TGTGCCAGCTCGGGGGGAAGAAATGAAAAACTGTTTTTT	CASSGGRNEKLFF
TRBJ1-1	.	once	TRBV28	TGTGCCACCAATCCCCCCAGGGGTCGGATTGAAGCTTTCTTT	CATNPPRGRIEAFF
TRBJ1-4	TRBD1	.	TRBV18	TGTGCCAGCTCACCTCGACAGGGCTATAATGAAAAACTGTTTTTT	CASSPRQGYNEKLFF